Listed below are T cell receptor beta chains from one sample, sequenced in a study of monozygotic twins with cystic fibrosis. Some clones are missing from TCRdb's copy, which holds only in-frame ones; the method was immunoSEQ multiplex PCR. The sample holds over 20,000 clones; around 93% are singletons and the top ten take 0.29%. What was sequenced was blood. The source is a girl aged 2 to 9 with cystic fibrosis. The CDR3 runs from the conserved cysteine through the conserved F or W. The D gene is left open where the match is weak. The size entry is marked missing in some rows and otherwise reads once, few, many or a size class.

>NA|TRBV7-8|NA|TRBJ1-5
TGTGCCAGCAGCTTAGCGCTAGGAGGGAGCAATCAGCCCCAGCATTTT
CASSLALGGSNQPQHF
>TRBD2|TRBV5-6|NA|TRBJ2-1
TGTGCCAGCAGCCCTCTAGCGGGTTTCAATGAGCAGTTCTTC
CASSPLAGFNEQFF
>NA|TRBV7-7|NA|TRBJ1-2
TGTGCCAGCAGCTTTGTAAGACTCTATGGCTACACCTTC
CASSFVRLYGYTF
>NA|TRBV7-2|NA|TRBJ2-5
TGTGCCAGCAGCTTGTTGGGACGCCAAGAGACCCAGTACTTC
CASSLLGRQETQYF
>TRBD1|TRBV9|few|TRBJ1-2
TGTGCCAGCAGCCGTGGACAGGCTAATGGCTACACCTTC
CASSRGQANGYTF
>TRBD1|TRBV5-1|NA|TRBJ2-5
TGCGCCAGCAGCGCCCTGGGACAGGGTAACAGTGGGACCCAGTACTTC
CASSALGQGNSGTQYF
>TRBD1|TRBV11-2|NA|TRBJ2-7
TGTGCCAGCAGCCGGGACAGGGTGGCCTACGAGCAGTACTTC
CASSRDRVAYEQYF
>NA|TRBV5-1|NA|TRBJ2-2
TGCGCCAGCAGCTCCCCCAACAGCGGGGAGCTGTTTTTT
CASSSPNSGELFF
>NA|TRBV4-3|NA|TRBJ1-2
TGCGCCAGCAGCCAAGATAGGACCCATGGCTACACCTTC
CASSQDRTHGYTF
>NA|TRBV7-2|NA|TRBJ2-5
TGTGCCAGCAGCTTAAGTCTGGGAGAGACCCAGTACTTC
CASSLSLGETQYF
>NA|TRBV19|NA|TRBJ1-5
TGTGCCAGTAGTATGGGGCGGCAGGGAAATACCGGTGGCAATCAGCCCCAGCATTTT
CASSMGRQGNTGGNQPQHF
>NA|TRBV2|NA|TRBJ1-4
TGTGCCAGCAGTGAAGCTTCGACAGCCCCTAATGAAAAACTGTTTTTT
CASSEASTAPNEKLFF
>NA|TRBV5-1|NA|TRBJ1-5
TGCGCCAGCAGCTTGGGTCCGGATCAGCCCCAGCATTTT
CASSLGPDQPQHF
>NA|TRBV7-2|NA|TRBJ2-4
TGTGCCAGCAGCCTTGGACCCCTCAACGAGGAGCACTTC
CASSLGPLNEEHF
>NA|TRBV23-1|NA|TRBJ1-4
TGCGCCAGCAGTAGGACACCGATAGGCCCAGACAGGGAAAAACTGTTTTTT
CASSRTPIGPDREKLFF
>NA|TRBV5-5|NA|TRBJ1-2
TGTGCCAGCAGCTTGGCCGGCGGATCTAACTATGGCTACACCTTC
CASSLAGGSNYGYTF
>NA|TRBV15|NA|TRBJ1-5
TGTGCCACCAGTGTCGGGTTTCGGGGAAATCAGCCCCAGCATTTT
CATSVGFRGNQPQHF
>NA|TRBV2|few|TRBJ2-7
TGTGCCAGCAGTGATTCGACCTACGAGCAGTACTTC
CASSDSTYEQYF
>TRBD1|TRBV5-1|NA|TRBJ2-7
TGCGCCAGCAGCGCCACAGGGGGAACCTACGAGCAGTACTTC
CASSATGGTYEQYF
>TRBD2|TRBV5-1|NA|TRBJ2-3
TGCGCCAGCAGCTTGGCAGCGGGGGCATACACAGATACGCAGTATTTT
CASSLAAGAYTDTQYF
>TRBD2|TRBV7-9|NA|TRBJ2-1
TGTGCCAGCAGCTTAGTGGCGGGGGGTCTATACAATGAGCAGTTCTTC
CASSLVAGGLYNEQFF
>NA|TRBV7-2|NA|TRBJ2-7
TGTGCCAGCAGCTTAGCCGGCGGCTCCTACGAGCAGTACTTC
CASSLAGGSYEQYF
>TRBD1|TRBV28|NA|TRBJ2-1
TGTGCCAGCAGCTCACCCCTGGGACAGGTATTTAACAATGAGCAGTTCTTC
CASSSPLGQVFNNEQFF
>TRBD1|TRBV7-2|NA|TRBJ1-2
TGTGCCAGCAGCTTATTGGGCGGACAGGCCTACTATGGCTACACCTTC
CASSLLGGQAYYGYTF
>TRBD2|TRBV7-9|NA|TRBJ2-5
TGTGCCAGCAGCTTGGGGACTAGCGGGGGGGCTGAGACCCAGTACTTC
CASSLGTSGGAETQYF
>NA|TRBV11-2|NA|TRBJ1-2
TGTGCCAGCAGCTTAGAAACAGGAGCTAACTATGGCTACACCTTC
CASSLETGANYGYTF
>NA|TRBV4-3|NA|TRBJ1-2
TGCGCCAGCAGCCAAGATCTTTCCAACTATGGCTACACCTTC
CASSQDLSNYGYTF
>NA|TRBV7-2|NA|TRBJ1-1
TGTGCCAGCAGCTTTCAGGGGATCGGTGATGAAGCTTTCTTT
CASSFQGIGDEAFF
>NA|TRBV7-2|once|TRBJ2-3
TGTGCCAGCAGCTTCCAGGTGAGGGATACGCAGTATTTT
CASSFQVRDTQYF
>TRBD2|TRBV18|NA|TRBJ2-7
TGTGCCAGCTCACCTGTGTCTAGCGGGGGGGTTTACGAGCAGTACTTC
CASSPVSSGGVYEQYF
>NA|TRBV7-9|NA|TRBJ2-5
TGTGCCAGCAGCTTATTTCACGGGGGAGTAGAGACCCAGTACTTC
CASSLFHGGVETQYF
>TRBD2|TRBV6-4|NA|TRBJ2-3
TGTGCCAGCAGTGTTATGCTAGCGGGGACCTCATCGCAGTATTTT
CASSVMLAGTSSQYF
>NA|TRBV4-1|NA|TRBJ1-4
TGCGCCAGCAGCCAAGATTGGGTTGAAAAACTGTTTTTT
CASSQDWVEKLFF
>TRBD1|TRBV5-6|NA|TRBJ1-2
TGTGCCAGCAACCCCGGGACAGCTGGTGGCTACACCTTC
CASNPGTAGGYTF